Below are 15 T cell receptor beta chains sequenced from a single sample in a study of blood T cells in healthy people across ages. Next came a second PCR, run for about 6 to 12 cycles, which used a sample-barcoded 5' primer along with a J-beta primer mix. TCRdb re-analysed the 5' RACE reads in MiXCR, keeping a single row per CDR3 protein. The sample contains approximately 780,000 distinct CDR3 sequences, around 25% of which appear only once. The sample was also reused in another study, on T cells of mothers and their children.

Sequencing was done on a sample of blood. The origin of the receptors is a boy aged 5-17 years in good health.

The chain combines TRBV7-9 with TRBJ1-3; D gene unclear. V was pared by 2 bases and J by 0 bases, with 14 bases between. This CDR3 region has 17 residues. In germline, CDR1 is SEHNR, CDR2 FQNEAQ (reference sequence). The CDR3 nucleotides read TGTGCCAGCAGCTTAAAACCCGACGGGGTCTCTGGAAACACCATATATTTT. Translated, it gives CASSLKPDGVSGNTIYF.

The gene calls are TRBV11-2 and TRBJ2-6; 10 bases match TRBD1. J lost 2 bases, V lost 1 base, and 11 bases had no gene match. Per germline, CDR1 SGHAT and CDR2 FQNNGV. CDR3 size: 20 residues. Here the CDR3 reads CASSLGRRDRGYPGANVLTF. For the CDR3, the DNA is TGTGCCAGCAGCTTAGGTAGACGGGACAGGGGATATCCTGGGGCCAACGTCCTGACTTTC. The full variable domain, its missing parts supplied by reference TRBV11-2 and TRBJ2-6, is EAGVAQSPRYKIIEKRQSVAFWCNPISGHATLYWYQQILGQGPKLLIQFQNNGVVDDSQLPKDRFSAERLKGVDSTLKIQPAKLEDSAVYLCASSLGRRDRGYPGANVLTFGAGSRLTVL.

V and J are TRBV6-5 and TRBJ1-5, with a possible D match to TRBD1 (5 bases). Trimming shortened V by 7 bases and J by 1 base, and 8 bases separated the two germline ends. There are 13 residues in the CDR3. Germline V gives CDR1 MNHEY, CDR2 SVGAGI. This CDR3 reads CASTGRSNQPQHF. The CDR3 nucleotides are TGTGCCAGCACAGGGAGGAGCAATCAGCCCCAGCATTTT.

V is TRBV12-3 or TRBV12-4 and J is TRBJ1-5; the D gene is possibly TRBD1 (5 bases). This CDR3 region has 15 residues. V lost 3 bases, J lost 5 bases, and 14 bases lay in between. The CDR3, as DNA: TGTGCCAGCAGTTTGGAAGGGGCCATTTATCAGCCCCAGCATTTT. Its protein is CASSLEGAIYQPQHF.

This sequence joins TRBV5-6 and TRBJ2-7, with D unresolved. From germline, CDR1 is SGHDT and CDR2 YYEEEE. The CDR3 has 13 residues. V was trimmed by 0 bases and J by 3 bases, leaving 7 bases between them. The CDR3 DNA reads TGTGCCAGCAGCTTGGGGCAGTACTACGAGCAGTACTTC. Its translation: CASSLGQYYEQYF.

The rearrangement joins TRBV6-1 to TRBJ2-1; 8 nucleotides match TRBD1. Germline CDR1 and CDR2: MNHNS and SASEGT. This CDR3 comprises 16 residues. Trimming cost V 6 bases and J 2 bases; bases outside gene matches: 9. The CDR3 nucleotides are TGTGCCAGCAGGCCCATCCGGGGACAGGCCTACAATGAGCAGTTCTTC. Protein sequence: CASRPIRGQAYNEQFF.

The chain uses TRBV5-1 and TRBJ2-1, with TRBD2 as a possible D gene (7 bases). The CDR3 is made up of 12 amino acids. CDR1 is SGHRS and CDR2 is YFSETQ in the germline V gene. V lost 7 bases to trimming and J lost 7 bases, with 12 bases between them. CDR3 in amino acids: CASGGARNEQFF. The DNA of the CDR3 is TGCGCCAGCGGGGGGGCAAGGAATGAGCAGTTCTTC.

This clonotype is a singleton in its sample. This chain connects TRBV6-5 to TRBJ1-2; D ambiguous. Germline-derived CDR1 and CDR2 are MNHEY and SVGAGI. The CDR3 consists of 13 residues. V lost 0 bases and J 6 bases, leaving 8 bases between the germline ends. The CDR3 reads CASSYSRVDGYTF. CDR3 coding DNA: TGTGCCAGCAGTTACTCCCGTGTCGATGGCTACACCTTC.

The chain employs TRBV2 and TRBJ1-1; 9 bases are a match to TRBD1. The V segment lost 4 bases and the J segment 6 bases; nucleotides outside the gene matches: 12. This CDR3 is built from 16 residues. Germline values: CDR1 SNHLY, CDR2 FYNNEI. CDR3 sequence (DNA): TGTGCCAGCAGTGCACAGGGGGCGATCGGGTCTGCTGAAGCTTTCTTT. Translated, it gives CASSAQGAIGSAEAFF.

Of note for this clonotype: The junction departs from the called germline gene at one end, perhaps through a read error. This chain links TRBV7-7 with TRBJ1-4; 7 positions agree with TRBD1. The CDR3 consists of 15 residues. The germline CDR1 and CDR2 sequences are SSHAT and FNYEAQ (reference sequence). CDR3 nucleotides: TGTGCTAGCAGCTCTTCCCAGGGGGAAGGTGAAAAACTGTTTTTT. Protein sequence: CASSSSQGEGEKLFF.

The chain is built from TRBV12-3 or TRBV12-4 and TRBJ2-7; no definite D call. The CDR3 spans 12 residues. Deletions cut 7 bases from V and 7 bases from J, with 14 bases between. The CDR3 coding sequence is TGTGCCAGCAAGGCGGCACTCGGAGAGCAGTACTTC. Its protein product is CASKAALGEQYF.

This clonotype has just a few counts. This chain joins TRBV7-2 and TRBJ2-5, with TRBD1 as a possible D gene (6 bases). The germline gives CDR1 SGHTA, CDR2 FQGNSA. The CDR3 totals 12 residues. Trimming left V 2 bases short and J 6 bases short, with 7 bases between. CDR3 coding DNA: TGTGCCAGCAGCTTAACAGGGAAGACCCAGTACTTC. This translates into CASSLTGKTQYF.

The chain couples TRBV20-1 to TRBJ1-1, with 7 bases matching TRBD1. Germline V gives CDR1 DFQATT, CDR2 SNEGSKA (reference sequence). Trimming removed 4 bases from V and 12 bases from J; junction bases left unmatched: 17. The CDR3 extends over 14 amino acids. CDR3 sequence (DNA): TGCAGTGCTATAGCCGGGGTCCAAGGGGGCGTCTCTTTCTTT. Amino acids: CSAIAGVQGGVSFF.

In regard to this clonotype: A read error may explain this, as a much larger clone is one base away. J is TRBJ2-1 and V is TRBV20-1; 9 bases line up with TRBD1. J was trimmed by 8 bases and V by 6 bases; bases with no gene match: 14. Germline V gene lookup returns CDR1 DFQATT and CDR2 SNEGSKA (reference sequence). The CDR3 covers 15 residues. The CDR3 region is CSAQERTGVYDEQFF. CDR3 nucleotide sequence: TGCAGTGCACAAGAACGGACAGGGGTATACGATGAGCAGTTCTTC.

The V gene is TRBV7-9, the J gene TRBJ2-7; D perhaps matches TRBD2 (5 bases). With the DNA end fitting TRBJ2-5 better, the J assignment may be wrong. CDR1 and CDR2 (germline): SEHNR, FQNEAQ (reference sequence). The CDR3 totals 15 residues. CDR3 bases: TGTGCCAGCAGCCTCTCGGGATTTCACCAAGAGACCCAGTACTTC. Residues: CASSLSGFHQETQYF.